This T cell receptor (beta chain) was captured in a study of T cells after yellow fever vaccination (dated by TCRdb to the late 2010s). Looking at the study overall: The SMART-Seq v4 Ultra Low Input RNA kit was used to prepare libraries from fractions with low cell numbers. Bulk TCR alpha and beta repertoires were sequenced longitudinally to track T-cell clones before and after primary and booster YFV17D yellow fever vaccination. Two healthy male donors, one aged 18 to 30 and one aged 30 to 40 years, were included in the cohort. Blood was drawn at multiple timepoints before and after primary and secondary immunization, with bulk PBMC replicates and cell subsets isolated. Overall study outcomes, separate from this receptor: Computational filtering was required because FACS-sorted repertoires could contain abundant contaminating clonotypes from the bulk population. A small share of clonotypes was detected in both CD4 and CD8 compartments, with the overlap likely arising from convergent recombination. Compared with the primary T-cell response, the secondary T-cell response was faster but weaker, reaching its peak on day 5 rather than on day 15. Because the study included only a couple of donors, the extent to which the findings can be generalized is limited. Most clones expanded after primary vaccination (approximately 97% of CD4 and approximately 90% of CD8) were re-detected after the booster, suggesting that broad memory maintenance occurred.

The treatment or condition label, as the study defines it: live attenuated yellow fever vaccine strain. At each blood-draw timepoint, two biological replicates of bulk PBMCs were obtained. PBMCs were isolated from peripheral blood using a standard Ficoll-Paque protocol. TriZol was used to extract RNA from bulk PBMCs, CD4 and CD8 fractions, and dextramer-positive and dextramer-negative fractions. Sequencer: Illumina NovaSeq 6000. TCR cDNA was synthesized by 5'RACE template switching, through which a universal primer site and unique molecular identifiers were introduced. Priming for cDNA synthesis came from both the TCR alpha and TCR beta constant segments. Two PCR steps were used to amplify libraries, with sample barcodes and sequencing adapters being added in the second step. Sequencing of libraries was done on Illumina HiSeq 2500 (2x100 bp) or NovaSeq (2x150 bp). For the original study's pipeline: MIGEC was used to demultiplex reads and collapse the reads into UMI consensus sequences, and MiXCR was used for V(D)J alignment. Clonotypes responding to the vaccine were identified with edgeR on replicate PBMC samples, with the criteria of FDR below 0.01 and a log2 fold change above 5 up to day 15. CD4 or CD8 identity was assigned to each bulk clonotype according to whether the clonotype was present at higher abundance in the sequenced CD4 repertoire or the sequenced CD8 repertoire. TCRdb reprocessed the public reads (quality trimming at Q25 with fastp, clone calling with MiXCR) and kept in-frame beta chains. Every CDR3 protein is listed once, alongside the most common genes and DNA of its rows. These V and J calls derive from TCRdb rather than the authors' analysis. This sample lists about 340,000 distinct CDR3 sequences; approximately 3.9% were detected once. 24% of the sample rests with the top ten.

Taken from the germline V gene, the CDR1 and CDR2 loops are MNHEY and SVGEGT. The germline V end is reduced by 6 bases and the J end by 7 bases; junction bases left unmatched: 8. Taken from cysteine to phenylalanine, the CDR3 has 15 residues. Of all the DNA, just the CDR3 is kept, 45 bases in frame from base 1. This clonotype was counted a few times. No cognate antigen has been identified for it. Per-nucleotide qualities are absent, and no much larger clonotype sits a single base away. This receptor was taken from a man younger than 35 who received the YFV17D yellow fever vaccine. The starting material was PBMCs, obtained 5 days after the yellow fever booster vaccination. The rearranged segments are TRBV6-2 or TRBV6-3 and TRBJ2-5, with TRBD2 matching 13 junction bases. The CDR3 amino acid sequence is: CASRKTSGGAGTQYF. The DNA sequence reads TGTGCCAGCAGGAAAACTAGCGGGGGGGCTGGGACCCAGTACTTC.